The clone carrying this T cell receptor (beta chain) appeared once. Assay used: immunoSEQ multiplex PCR; TCRdb lists only in-frame clones, some missing. The sample lists almost 750,000 clones, 55% to 80% occurring once. The sample comes from a study of shared clonotypes between healthy human individuals. This CDR3 region has 15 residues. From germline, CDR1 is MDHEN and CDR2 SYDVKM. V lost 5 bases and J lost 4, with 12 bases in between. The receptor was isolated from a woman under 40 in good health. The sequenced material came from memory CD4+ T cells sorted from blood. Documented subset: CD45RA-negative fraction. This chain connects TRBV28 to TRBJ2-6, with D tentatively TRBD1 (6 bases). CDR3 nucleotides: TGTGCCAGCAGTCTCCCAGGGGCCGGGGCCAACGTCCTGACTTTC. It translates to CASSLPGAGANVLTF.